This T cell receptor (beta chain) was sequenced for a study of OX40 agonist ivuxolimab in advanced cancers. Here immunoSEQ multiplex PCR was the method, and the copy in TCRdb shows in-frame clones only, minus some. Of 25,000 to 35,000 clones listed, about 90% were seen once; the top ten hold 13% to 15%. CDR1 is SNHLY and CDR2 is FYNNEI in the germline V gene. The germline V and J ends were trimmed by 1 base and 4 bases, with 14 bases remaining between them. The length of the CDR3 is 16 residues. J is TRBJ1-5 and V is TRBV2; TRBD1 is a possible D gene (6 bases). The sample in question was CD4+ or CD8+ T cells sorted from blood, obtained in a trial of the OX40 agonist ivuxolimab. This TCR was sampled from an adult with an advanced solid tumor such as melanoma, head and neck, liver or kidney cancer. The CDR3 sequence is CASSEDREATNQPQHF. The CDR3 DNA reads TGTGCCAGCAGTGAAGACAGGGAAGCTACAAATCAGCCCCAGCATTTT.